Listed here is a single T cell receptor (beta chain). Antigen: not known. This sample was included in a study of cytomegalovirus exposure and HLA in healthy donors. CDR3 size: 14 residues. Germline V lookup: CDR1 MNHEY, CDR2 SVGAGI. Trimming took off 7 bases at V and 5 bases at J, with 17 bases between the two ends. PCR primers comprised 60 Vbeta and 13 Jbeta primers. Source study methods: Among the unique TCR beta chains that a later analysis counted, about 81 million in all, roughly 11 million were shared. This table comes from immunoSEQ multiplex PCR, and its TCRdb copy is limited to in-frame clones, with some not included. V and J calls plus clone size are reproduced from that table; the DNA served to infer D and trimming. Among 100,000 to 150,000 clones listed, 80% were seen once. Notes on the study in general: TCR beta V- and J-gene trimming was later associated with a missense DCLRE1C variant.

The clonotype comes from a man younger than 45 in good health and CMV-seropositive. The chain combines TRBV6-5 with TRBJ1-1, with unresolved D. The sample taken for sequencing was PBMCs. CDR3 region: CASILGYGRTEAFF. The CDR3 DNA sequence: TGTGCCAGCATTTTAGGCTACGGGAGGACTGAAGCTTTCTTT.